Listed below are T cell receptor beta chains from one sample, sequenced in a study of blood T cell repertoires in COVID-19. Generated by immunoSEQ multiplex PCR, the TCRdb table keeps only in-frame clones and is missing some. The data contain some 170,000 clones, 80% to 85% of them singletons. The sequencing input was peripheral blood. These receptors came from a woman older than 75 with active or convalescent COVID-19. The CDR3 runs from the conserved cysteine through the conserved F or W. The D gene is left open where the match is weak. Expanded clones are given a class, and other clones once, few, many or no size at all.

NA | TRBJ2-5 | NA | TRBV6-2/TRBV6-3 | TGTGCCAGCAGTCTTAGGAGGGAGACCCAGTACTTC | CASSLRRETQYF
NA | TRBJ1-2 | NA | TRBV7-2 | TGTGCCAGCAGCTTAGGGGTAACGGCGGCCTATGGCTACACCTTC | CASSLGVTAAYGYTF
TRBD1 | TRBJ1-3 | NA | TRBV19 | TGTGCCAGTAGTATAGCCGGGACAGGGATCTCTGTCGGAAACACCATATATTTT | CASSIAGTGISVGNTIYF
TRBD1 | TRBJ1-6 | NA | TRBV10-3 | TGTGCCGCCTCCGGGACAGCGGATTCACCCCTCCACTTT | CAASGTADSPLHF
NA | TRBJ1-1 | few | TRBV19 | TGTGCCAGTAGTGGGGAGTTAAACACTGAAGCTTTCTTT | CASSGELNTEAFF
TRBD1 | TRBJ1-6 | NA | TRBV2 | TGTGCCAGCAGTTCTACAGGGGGCAATTCACCCCTCCACTTT | CASSSTGGNSPLHF
NA | TRBJ1-3 | NA | TRBV18 | TGTGCCAGTTACGGCGACTCCCCGGGAAACACCATATATTTT | CASYGDSPGNTIYF
TRBD1 | TRBJ1-2 | NA | TRBV4-3 | TGCGCCAGCAGCCAAGAGTGGGGACAGGTCTCGGGGGGCTACACCTTC | CASSQEWGQVSGGYTF
NA | TRBJ2-3 | NA | TRBV19 | TGTGCCAGTAGTATAGATCTAGGCTATTGGCGGGGAGCCACAGATACGCAGTATTTT | CASSIDLGYWRGATDTQYF
TRBD2 | TRBJ2-7 | NA | TRBV7-2 | TGTGCCAGCAGCGAACCTAGCGGGGTTAGGGAGCAGTACTTC | CASSEPSGVREQYF
NA | TRBJ2-7 | NA | TRBV4-3 | TGCGCCAGCAGCCAAGAAATTGCAGGACACACATCCTACGAGCAGTACTTC | CASSQEIAGHTSYEQYF
NA | TRBJ1-2 | NA | TRBV12-3/TRBV12-4 | TGTGCCAGCAGCCCCCGGACAGTCTATGGCTACACCTTC | CASSPRTVYGYTF
NA | TRBJ1-5 | NA | TRBV10-3 | TGTGCCATCACCGGACAGCGCAATCAGCCCCAGCATTTT | CAITGQRNQPQHF
NA | TRBJ2-7 | NA | TRBV18 | TGTGCCAGCTCACCACAACGGTTAGAGTACGAGCAGTACTTC | CASSPQRLEYEQYF
TRBD1 | TRBJ2-5 | once | TRBV5-1 | TGCGCCAGCAGCGCAGGGGGCGAATCTAGAGAGACCCAGTACTTC | CASSAGGESRETQYF
NA | TRBJ2-3 | NA | TRBV6-5 | TGTGCCAGCAGTTACTCGTATCAAGTGCGGGAAGATACGCAGTATTTT | CASSYSYQVREDTQYF
TRBD2 | TRBJ2-2 | NA | TRBV9 | TGTGCCAGCAGCCCCCGGGGAGGGATGGGTACCGGGGAGCTGTTTTTT | CASSPRGGMGTGELFF
TRBD1 | TRBJ1-5 | NA | TRBV6-5 | TGTGCCAGCAGCACGGGACAGGGCAGGAATCAGCCCCAGCATTTT | CASSTGQGRNQPQHF
TRBD1 | TRBJ1-1 | NA | TRBV27 | TGTGCCAGCAGGAGACAGGGGTCCATGAACACTGAAGCTTTCTTT | CASRRQGSMNTEAFF
TRBD2 | TRBJ2-7 | NA | TRBV5-6 | TGTGCCAGCAGCTTGGGGCTAGCGGGGAAGTACTTC | CASSLGLAGKYF
TRBD1 | TRBJ2-1 | NA | TRBV29-1 | TGCAGCGTTACAGGGGTGTATGAGCAGTTCTTC | CSVTGVYEQFF
NA | TRBJ1-1 | NA | TRBV5-1 | TGCGCCAGCAAGGAGGGGCCAACTATGAACACTGAAGCTTTCTTT | CASKEGPTMNTEAFF
NA | TRBJ2-3 | NA | TRBV6-5 | TGTGCCAGCAGTCCCTCGGAGGTTACGCAGTATTTT | CASSPSEVTQYF
NA | TRBJ2-3 | NA | TRBV9 | TGTGCCAGCAGCGTGAGGGAGAGCGTAGATACGCAGTATTTT | CASSVRESVDTQYF
NA | TRBJ2-2 | NA | TRBV10-3 | TGTGCCATCAGTGAGTATGGAGTCAACACGAACACCGGGGAGCTGTTTTTT | CAISEYGVNTNTGELFF
TRBD1 | TRBJ1-3 | NA | TRBV4-3 | TGCGCCAGCAGCCAAGATCAGGACAGGGCAATAGGGGGTGGAAACACCATATATTTT | CASSQDQDRAIGGGNTIYF
NA | TRBJ1-3 | NA | TRBV13 | TGTGCCAGCAGCCTACCGAGCTCTGGAAACACCATATATTTT | CASSLPSSGNTIYF
TRBD2 | TRBJ2-7 | NA | TRBV10-2 | TGCGCCAGCGTGACTAGCGGGGGGTCCCGGGTAGAGGAGCAGTACTTC | CASVTSGGSRVEEQYF
NA | TRBJ2-3 | NA | TRBV12-3/TRBV12-4 | TGTGCCAGCAGCCTTTACACAGATACGCAGTATTTT | CASSLYTDTQYF
NA | TRBJ1-2 | once | TRBV12-3/TRBV12-4 | TGTGCCAGCAGTTTTGAGGGTCGGGGCTACACCTTC | CASSFEGRGYTF
NA | TRBJ2-7 | NA | TRBV14 | TGTGCCAGCAGCCAAGGGCAGGGCCCTATCTATTACGAGCAGTACTTC | CASSQGQGPIYYEQYF
TRBD1 | TRBJ1-1 | few | TRBV10-3 | TGTGCCACCCGGGACAGGGGGCAATTGACTAACACTGAAGCTTTCTTT | CATRDRGQLTNTEAFF
NA | TRBJ1-2 | NA | TRBV5-6 | TGTGCCAGCCGGAGAGGGGGAGACTATGGCTACACCTTC | CASRRGGDYGYTF
TRBD1 | TRBJ1-4 | NA | TRBV18 | TGTGCCAGCTCACCGGACAGGGTTGAAGAAAAACTGTTTTTT | CASSPDRVEEKLFF
NA | TRBJ2-7 | NA | TRBV27 | TGTGCCAGCAGAAATCCCAGGGTAGGGTCCTACGAGCAGTACTTC | CASRNPRVGSYEQYF
TRBD1 | TRBJ1-3 | NA | TRBV15 | TGTGCCACCAGCCTTGACAGGGGAGGAAACACCATATATTTT | CATSLDRGGNTIYF
NA | TRBJ2-3 | NA | TRBV4-3 | TGCGCCAGCAGCCCTTCCCAGGGGGATACGCAGTATTTT | CASSPSQGDTQYF
NA | TRBJ1-4 | NA | TRBV30 | TGTGCCTGGGCCCCCCGTGGGCCAGGCTTGTTTTTT | CAWAPRGPGLFF
NA | TRBJ2-5 | NA | TRBV3-1/TRBV3-2 | TGTGCCAGCACCCACCGGACGGAGGGGCAAGAGACCCAGTACTTC | CASTHRTEGQETQYF
NA | TRBJ2-7 | NA | TRBV5-1 | TGCGCCAGCAGCTTGGCTCGCGAGCAGTACTTC | CASSLAREQYF
TRBD2 | TRBJ2-1 | NA | TRBV5-4 | TGTGCCAGCAGCATAGGACTAGCGGGGGGCCGCCTGTACAATGAGCAGTTCTTC | CASSIGLAGGRLYNEQFF
NA | TRBJ2-7 | NA | TRBV11-2 | TGTGCCAGCAGCCCCGAGGGAGGGGCGGGGGCCTCCTACGAGCAGTACTTC | CASSPEGGAGASYEQYF
TRBD1 | TRBJ1-2 | NA | TRBV27 | TGTGCCAGCGTAATTGACACATACAGGGGGAAGAACTATGGCTACACCTTC | CASVIDTYRGKNYGYTF
TRBD2 | TRBJ2-7 | once | TRBV3-1/TRBV3-2 | TGTGCCAGCAGCCACCGGACTAGCGGGGGGTACTACGAGCAGTACTTC | CASSHRTSGGYYEQYF